These T cell receptor beta chains were read from a single sample in a study of blood T cell repertoires in COVID-19. Some clones are missing from TCRdb's copy, which holds only in-frame ones; the method was immunoSEQ multiplex PCR. The data contain more than 300,000 clones, around 90% of them singletons. The sample taken for sequencing was PBMCs or T cells enriched from blood (not recorded which). All receptors derive from a woman in her twenties or thirties who had recovered from COVID-19. Both conserved end residues are part of each CDR3. The D gene is left open where the match is weak. Some rows mark clone size as missing; the rest say once, few, many or name a class of expanded clone.

v_gene	abundance	d_gene	j_gene	CDR3aa	CDR3nt
TRBV24-1	NA	TRBD2	TRBJ2-7	CATSDPPGTSGGYEQYF	TGTGCCACCAGTGACCCCCCCGGGACTAGCGGGGGGTACGAGCAGTACTTC
TRBV3-1/TRBV3-2	NA	TRBD1	TRBJ1-1	CASSQSQGAGAFF	TGTGCCAGCAGCCAAAGTCAGGGGGCTGGAGCTTTCTTT
TRBV3-1/TRBV3-2	few	NA	TRBJ1-1	CASRNKLRGTENTEAFF	TGTGCCAGCAGGAACAAATTACGGGGAACGGAGAACACTGAAGCTTTCTTT
TRBV28	NA	TRBD1	TRBJ1-2	CASRPGQSYGYTF	TGTGCCAGCAGACCGGGACAGTCCTATGGCTACACCTTC
TRBV30	NA	NA	TRBJ1-2	CAWSDGQTPNYGYTF	TGTGCCTGGAGCGACGGACAGACACCTAACTATGGCTACACCTTC
TRBV19	NA	NA	TRBJ1-5	CASRPDRIPGQPQHF	TGTGCCAGTAGGCCTGACAGAATTCCGGGTCAGCCCCAGCATTTT
TRBV28	NA	TRBD1	TRBJ1-3	CASSPTGEVYTIYF	TGTGCCAGCAGCCCGACAGGGGAGGTCTACACCATATATTTT
TRBV18	NA	NA	TRBJ1-1	CASSPPNRGIEEAFF	TGTGCCAGCTCACCACCTAACCGGGGGATCGAGGAAGCTTTCTTT
TRBV5-1	NA	NA	TRBJ1-2	CASSLILDSNYGYTF	TGCGCCAGCAGCTTGATTTTGGACAGTAACTATGGCTACACCTTC
TRBV6-6	NA	NA	TRBJ1-5	CASSRGAQQGSNQPQHF	TGTGCCAGCAGTCGGGGTGCTCAACAGGGTAGCAATCAGCCCCAGCATTTT
TRBV5-5	NA	NA	TRBJ1-2	CASSSLAVNYGYTF	TGTGCCAGCAGCTCCCTGGCAGTTAACTATGGCTACACCTTC
TRBV2	NA	NA	TRBJ1-1	CASTTRGDTEAFF	TGTGCCAGCACTACGCGGGGAGACACTGAAGCTTTCTTT
TRBV10-3	NA	NA	TRBJ1-4	CAIKGREAEKLFF	TGTGCCATCAAGGGGCGTGAAGCTGAAAAACTGTTTTTT
TRBV7-8	NA	TRBD2	TRBJ2-1	CASSSRLAGANEQFF	TGTGCCAGCAGCTCGAGACTAGCGGGTGCCAATGAGCAGTTCTTC
TRBV7-8	NA	TRBD1	TRBJ2-1	CASSPDRGSYNEQFF	TGTGCCAGCAGTCCCGACAGGGGCTCCTACAATGAGCAGTTCTTC
TRBV11-3	NA	TRBD1	TRBJ1-6	CASSFTGGNSPLHF	TGTGCCAGCAGCTTTACAGGGGGCAATTCACCCCTCCACTTT
TRBV4-2	NA	TRBD1	TRBJ2-1	CASSQESWDRYNEQFF	TGTGCCAGCAGCCAAGAGTCGTGGGACAGGTACAATGAGCAGTTCTTC
TRBV4-2	NA	NA	TRBJ1-1	CASSQVQGGTNTEAFF	TGTGCCAGCAGCCAAGTTCAGGGAGGGACGAACACTGAAGCTTTCTTT
TRBV18	NA	NA	TRBJ1-3	CASSRGDSGNTIYF	TGTGCCAGCTCACGGGGCGACTCTGGAAACACCATATATTTT
TRBV4-2	NA	TRBD2	TRBJ2-5	CASSHSGVQETQYF	TGTGCCAGCAGCCACAGCGGGGTCCAGGAGACCCAGTACTTC
TRBV28	NA	NA	TRBJ1-3	CASSLAAAGSGNTIYF	TGTGCCAGCAGTTTAGCGGCCGCTGGGTCTGGAAACACCATATATTTT
TRBV3-1/TRBV3-2	NA	TRBD2	TRBJ2-7	CASSPLAGTYEQYF	TGTGCCAGCAGCCCCTTAGCGGGGACCTACGAGCAGTACTTC
TRBV9	NA	NA	TRBJ2-2	CVGLTGELFF	TGTGTAGGACTCACCGGGGAGCTGTTTTTT
TRBV25-1	NA	TRBD1	TRBJ2-3	CASSELPGQTTDTQYF	TGTGCCAGCAGTGAGCTTCCGGGACAGACCACAGATACGCAGTATTTT
TRBV4-3	NA	NA	TRBJ1-1	CASSQEGRTEAFF	TGCGCCAGCAGCCAAGAGGGCAGAACTGAAGCTTTCTTT
TRBV5-4	NA	TRBD1	TRBJ1-6	CASSWRAGQGSSSYNSPLHF	TGTGCCAGCAGCTGGAGAGCGGGACAGGGGTCGAGCTCCTATAATTCACCCCTCCACTTT
TRBV12-3/TRBV12-4	once	NA	TRBJ2-3	CASRDFGTDTQYF	TGTGCCAGCCGGGACTTTGGCACAGATACGCAGTATTTT
TRBV28	NA	TRBD1	TRBJ1-2	CASSPARGTGGHYGYTF	TGTGCCAGCAGCCCGGCCCGTGGGACAGGGGGCCACTATGGCTACACCTTC
TRBV5-8	NA	NA	TRBJ1-1	CASSLAPINTEAFF	TGTGCCAGCAGCTTGGCCCCCATTAACACTGAAGCTTTCTTT
TRBV7-9	NA	TRBD1	TRBJ1-1	CASSEMGQLNTEAFF	TGTGCCAGCAGCGAGATGGGACAGTTGAACACTGAAGCTTTCTTT
TRBV4-1	NA	TRBD2	TRBJ2-3	CASSLRTSGRADTQYF	TGCGCCAGCAGCCTCCGGACTAGCGGGAGAGCGGATACGCAGTATTTT
TRBV7-9	NA	NA	TRBJ1-2	CASSLASREPNYGYTF	TGTGCCAGCAGCTTAGCGTCCAGGGAACCTAACTATGGCTACACCTTC
TRBV18	NA	TRBD1	TRBJ1-1	CASSRRGLTENTEAFF	TGTGCCAGCTCTCGAAGGGGGCTCACGGAAAACACTGAAGCTTTCTTT
TRBV28	NA	NA	TRBJ2-1	CASSAPLTADTYNEQFF	TGTGCCAGCAGTGCACCGCTCACGGCAGACACTTACAATGAGCAGTTCTTC
TRBV11-2	NA	TRBD1	TRBJ1-1	CASSLVPGGRDTEAFF	TGTGCCAGCAGCTTAGTCCCAGGGGGCAGGGACACTGAAGCTTTCTTT
TRBV6-5	NA	TRBD2	TRBJ2-2	CASGRAGTGELFF	TGTGCCAGCGGGAGGGCAGGAACCGGGGAGCTGTTTTTT
TRBV15	NA	TRBD2	TRBJ2-3	CATSRGGTSGTDTQYF	TGTGCCACCAGCAGAGGGGGGACTAGCGGGACAGATACGCAGTATTTT
TRBV20-1	NA	NA	TRBJ2-1	CSARLLAPQFF	TGCAGTGCTAGATTACTAGCACCGCAGTTCTTC
TRBV7-3	NA	TRBD1	TRBJ1-6	CASSTGTGASPLHF	TGTGCCAGCAGCACCGGGACAGGGGCATCACCCCTCCACTTT
TRBV28	NA	TRBD2	TRBJ2-1	CASTIQSGSGKGTSGNPYNEQFF	TGTGCCAGCACCATTCAGTCGGGGTCGGGGAAAGGGACTAGCGGGAATCCTTACAATGAGCAGTTCTTC
TRBV5-4	NA	NA	TRBJ2-1	CASSPEASWYNEQFF	TGTGCCAGCAGCCCGGAGGCTAGCTGGTACAATGAGCAGTTCTTC
TRBV5-5	NA	NA	TRBJ2-1	CASSRSGVSYNEQFF	TGTGCCAGCAGCCGTAGCGGTGTCTCCTACAATGAGCAGTTCTTC
TRBV12-3/TRBV12-4	NA	TRBD1	TRBJ2-1	CASSRDRGHEQFF	TGTGCCAGCAGTCGCGACAGGGGGCACGAGCAGTTCTTC
TRBV28	NA	NA	TRBJ1-3	CASSYGILSGNTIYF	TGTGCCAGCAGTTACGGGATTCTCTCTGGAAACACCATATATTTT
TRBV25-1	NA	NA	TRBJ1-2	CASSVRGQLYGYTF	TGTGCCAGCAGTGTCAGGGGACAACTCTATGGCTACACCTTC
TRBV5-4	NA	NA	TRBJ1-2	CASSLGGGFDYGYTF	TGTGCCAGCAGCTTGGGGGGAGGTTTTGACTATGGCTACACCTTC
TRBV28	NA	NA	TRBJ2-1	CASGGAYNEQFF	TGTGCGTCAGGAGGGGCCTACAATGAGCAGTTCTTC
TRBV5-1	NA	TRBD1	TRBJ1-4	CASSLTGTGGGEKLFF	TGCGCCAGCAGCTTGACCGGGACAGGGGGCGGTGAAAAACTGTTTTTT
TRBV28	once	NA	TRBJ2-7	CASSSSRVTYEQYF	TGTGCCAGCAGTTCAAGCAGGGTAACGTACGAGCAGTACTTC
TRBV15	NA	TRBD2	TRBJ2-1	CATSRALAGGHEQFF	TGTGCCACCAGCAGAGCACTAGCGGGAGGGCATGAGCAGTTCTTC
TRBV21-1	few	NA	TRBJ1-3	CASSKEDLGRQSSGNTIYF	TGTGCCAGCAGCAAAGAGGATCTCGGCCGACAGAGCTCTGGAAACACCATATATTTT
TRBV24-1	NA	NA	TRBJ1-2	CATSDAIGTLGGYTF	TGTGCCACCAGTGATGCAATTGGGACTCTAGGCGGCTACACCTTC
TRBV28	once	NA	TRBJ1-2	CATWGPLIVNNYGYTF	TGTGCCACGTGGGGGCCCCTTATCGTCAATAACTATGGCTACACCTTC
TRBV9	NA	NA	TRBJ1-6	CASSLGSYNSPLHF	TGTGCCAGCAGCCTGGGCAGCTATAATTCACCCCTCCACTTT